Each of the 10 T cell receptor beta chains below was sequenced from the same sample in a study of blood T cell repertoires in COVID-19. Profiling relied on immunoSEQ multiplex PCR, and the TCRdb table lists in-frame clones only, not all of them. The sample contains 25,000 to 30,000 clones, more than 75% of which appear only once. Specimen: peripheral blood. The source is a human donor in a cohort sampled during active COVID-19. The donor label of this sample is uncertain.

This clone was detected once. The chain is built from TRBV6-2 or TRBV6-3 and TRBJ1-1; no definite D call. Germline V gene data show CDR1 as MNHEY and CDR2 as SVGEGT. CDR3 length: 13 amino acids. The V gene lost 6 bases and the J gene lost 1 base, with 9 bases spanning the gap. The CDR3 DNA reads as TGTGCCAGCAGCAGGACTCAGAACACTGAAGCTTTCTTT. Translation gives CASSRTQNTEAFF.

The rearrangement uses TRBV6-6 and TRBJ1-3, with D possibly TRBD1 on 6 matching bases. The V end lost 6 bases, the J end lost 0 bases, and 15 bases lay between the germline ends. CDR1 is MNHNY, CDR2 SVGAGI, per germline (reference sequence). The CDR3 is 16 amino acids. The CDR3: CASRDDRTSSGNTIYF. The CDR3 bases are TGTGCCAGCAGGGATGACAGGACCAGCTCTGGAAACACCATATATTTT.

This clone was observed a handful of times. CDR3 region: CASSDRLGQPQHF. CDR3 DNA: TGTGCCAGCTCCGACAGGCTGGGTCAGCCCCAGCATTTT. This sequence joins TRBV19 and TRBJ1-5; D is possibly TRBD1 (6 bases). CDR1 and CDR2 from the germline V gene are LNHDA and SQIVND (reference sequence). CDR3 size: 13 residues. Trimming removed 9 bases from V and 6 bases from J, with 15 bases in between.

This chain uses TRBV30 with TRBJ1-2, with TRBD1 as a possible D gene (6 bases). V lost 6 bases and J 4 bases, leaving 18 bases between the germline ends. Per germline, CDR1 GTSNPN and CDR2 SVGIG (reference sequence). The CDR3 consists of 14 residues. CDR3 in amino acids: CACPREQGSYGYTF. The CDR3 DNA is TGTGCCTGCCCAAGGGAACAGGGCTCCTATGGCTACACCTTC.

The chain links TRBV7-2 to TRBJ2-4; 9 bases line up with TRBD1. V shed 5 bases, J shed 0 bases, and the junction held 11 bases outside the gene matches. The length of the CDR3 is 18 residues. Germline-derived CDR1 and CDR2 are SGHTA and FQGNSA. As DNA, the CDR3 is TGTGCCAGCAGCCCCCGCTCGGGACAGGGACTAGCCAAAAACATTCAGTACTTC. This gives the protein CASSPRSGQGLAKNIQYF.

V usage is TRBV6-5 and J usage is TRBJ2-7; 7 bases align to TRBD2. The CDR3 sequence is 14 residues long. Germline V gene lookup returns CDR1 MNHEY and CDR2 SVGAGI. V was pared by 3 bases and J by 6 bases, with 8 bases of the junction left unmatched. CDR3 residues: CASSYREGTLEQYF. DNA of the CDR3: TGTGCCAGCAGTTATAGGGAGGGAACCCTCGAGCAGTACTTC.

The chain links TRBV5-1 to TRBJ1-4; possible D gene TRBD1, 6 bases. CDR3 size: 15 residues. The V end lost 5 bases, the J end lost 8 bases, and 19 bases lay between the germline ends. The germline gives CDR1 SGHRS, CDR2 YFSETQ. The CDR3 loop is CASSQEQGAGEKLFF. Written as DNA, the CDR3 is TGCGCCAGCAGTCAAGAACAGGGCGCCGGGGAAAAACTGTTTTTT.

The genes are TRBV25-1 and TRBJ2-7; 7 bases are shared with TRBD2. Looked up from germline, CDR1 is MGHDK and CDR2 is SYGVNS. This CDR3 comprises 15 residues. Losses at the gene ends were 1 base for V and 6 bases for J; bases not matched to a gene: 9. DNA of the CDR3: TGTGCCAGCAGTGAATCTGCGGGGGTCCCTCGCGAGCAGTACTTC. Residues: CASSESAGVPREQYF.

V usage is TRBV28 and J usage is TRBJ2-3; 8 nucleotides line up with TRBD1. Trimming cost V 0 bases and J 5 bases; bases outside gene matches: 4. This CDR3 has 15 amino acids. Per germline, CDR1 MDHEN and CDR2 SYDVKM. The CDR3 is CASSLWDREVDTQYF. CDR3 nucleotides: TGTGCCAGCAGTTTATGGGACAGGGAGGTAGATACGCAGTATTTT.

The chain has TRBV6-5 and TRBJ1-5, with TRBD1 as a possible D gene (6 bases). Germline V gene sequence: CDR1 MNHEY, CDR2 SVGAGI. The CDR3 covers 14 residues. Trimming shortened V by 9 bases and J by 0 bases, and 12 bases separated the two germline ends. DNA of the CDR3: TGTGCCAGAATACAGGGTCATAGCAATCAGCCCCAGCATTTT. Its translation: CARIQGHSNQPQHF.